The next 5 T cell receptor beta chains were all read from a single sample in a study of T cells in localized non-small cell lung cancer. Clones were sequenced by immunoSEQ multiplex PCR, and TCRdb holds only the in-frame ones, with some missing. The sample has about 52,000 clones, more than 75% seen once; the top ten hold roughly a sixth. Here the sequenced sample was PBMCs, taken before any cancer treatment. These receptor sequences come from a female donor with stage II lung adenocarcinoma.

Concerning this clone itself: Other nucleotide sequences in the sample specify the same CDR3. The V and J genes are TRBV7-3 and TRBJ1-2; D is possibly TRBD1 (5 bases). The CDR3 is 13 amino acids. CDR1 is SGHTA, CDR2 FQGTGA, per germline. Trimming stripped 3 bases from V and 4 bases from J, with 9 bases between. CDR3 bases: TGTGCCAGCAGCTTGGGACCGCGCTATGGCTACACCTTC. Protein product: CASSLGPRYGYTF.

The V gene is TRBV7-9, the J gene TRBJ1-2; possibly TRBD1 for D (6 bases). Germline V lookup: CDR1 SEHNR, CDR2 FQNEAQ (reference sequence). With 2 bases removed from V and 6 bases from J, the gap between germline ends came to 19 bases. The CDR3 has 16 amino acids. CDR3 bases: TGTGCCAGCAGCTTATCGGTGGGGCGGTCAGGGGATGGCTACACCTTC. Protein: CASSLSVGRSGDGYTF.

This chain joins TRBV30 and TRBJ1-2; tentatively, D is TRBD1 (5 bases). The CDR3 is 13 residues long. Trimming cost V 1 base and J 3 bases, with 9 bases left between them. The germline V gene encodes CDR1 GTSNPN and CDR2 SVGIG (reference sequence). CDR3 in DNA: TGTGCCTGGAGTGGGGGCAGGGACTATGGCTACACCTTC. This gives the protein CAWSGGRDYGYTF.

CDR3 amino acids: CASTTIGSGQATEAFF. DNA for the CDR3: TGTGCCAGCACTACGATAGGGTCAGGGCAGGCCACTGAAGCTTTCTTT. The chain links TRBV2 to TRBJ1-1, with a weak D call TRBD1 (5 bases). The CDR3 runs to 16 residues. The V end lost 7 bases, the J end lost 4 bases, and 22 bases lay between the germline ends. CDR1 is SNHLY, CDR2 FYNNEI, per germline.

The chain has TRBV5-1 and TRBJ1-2; a possible D gene is TRBD1 (5 bases). CDR1 is SGHRS, CDR2 YFSETQ, per germline. Trimming removed 9 bases at V and 0 bases at J, with 15 bases between. The length of the CDR3 is 14 residues. DNA of the CDR3: TGCGCCACGGCTGACAGCCCCACTAACTATGGCTACACCTTC. Protein product: CATADSPTNYGYTF. Filled out from reference TRBV5-1 and TRBJ1-2, the complete variable domain reads KAGVTQTPRYLIKTRGQQVTLSCSPISGHRSVSWYQQTPGQGLQFLFEYFSETQRNKGNFPGRFSGRQFSNSRSEMNVSTLELGDSALYLCATADSPTNYGYTFGSGTRLTVV.